The 7 T cell receptor beta chains below were found in one sample sequenced in a study of cytomegalovirus exposure and HLA in healthy donors. Primers for the PCR totalled 60 Vbeta and 13 Jbeta. Libraries were prepared by immunoSEQ multiplex PCR; TCRdb keeps only in-frame clonotypes and omits some of them. There are some 140,000 clones in the sample; around 78% occur only once, and 1.5% to 1.7% lies in the top ten. Sequencing was carried out using PBMCs. The receptors shown here come from a man aged 40-49 years in good health and CMV-seronegative.

The genes are TRBV6-5 and TRBJ2-7; 8 bases map to TRBD1. The CDR3 is made up of 14 amino acids. V shed 6 bases and J 2 bases; nucleotides not matched to a gene: 6. The germline gives CDR1 MNHEY, CDR2 SVGAGI. The CDR3 loop is CASRYGQGAYEQYF. In DNA, the CDR3 is TGTGCCAGCAGATACGGACAGGGCGCCTACGAGCAGTACTTC.

V is TRBV10-3 and J is TRBJ1-4, with D uncertain. Germline CDR1 and CDR2: ENHRY and SYGVKD. The germline V and J ends were trimmed by 6 bases and 0 bases, with 5 bases remaining between them. The CDR3 is 13 amino acids. CDR3 DNA sequence: TGTGCCATCAGCGGTACAACTAATGAAAAACTGTTTTTT. Encoded protein: CAISGTTNEKLFF.

The V and J genes are TRBV13 and TRBJ1-6; 7 positions match TRBD1. The CDR3 covers 14 residues. With V trimmed by 5 bases and J by 7 bases, 5 bases remained unmatched. Germline values: CDR1 PRHDT, CDR2 FYEKMQ (reference sequence). CDR3 amino acids: CASSLRQGNSPLHF. The DNA of the CDR3 is TGTGCCAGCAGCCTACGACAGGGAAATTCACCCCTCCACTTT.

This clone was recorded once. The chain is built from TRBV7-9 and TRBJ2-1, with 7 bases matching TRBD2. V gave up 0 bases and J gave up 8 bases; unmatched junction bases: 7. CDR3 size: 15 residues. The V gene's germline CDR1 is SEHNR and CDR2 FQNEAQ (reference sequence). The CDR3: CASSLAGGAGYEQFF. For the CDR3, the DNA is TGTGCCAGCAGCTTAGCGGGAGGGGCGGGCTATGAGCAGTTCTTC.

The rearrangement joins TRBV10-3 to TRBJ2-5; 7 positions match TRBD2. This CDR3 comprises 13 residues. Germline CDR1 and CDR2: ENHRY and SYGVKD. The junction had 5 bases not matched to a gene; V was cut back by 6 bases and J by 4 bases. The CDR3 reads CAIRGGSGETQYF. Written as DNA, the CDR3 is TGTGCCATCAGGGGGGGGTCTGGAGAGACCCAGTACTTC.

This chain links TRBV7-9 with TRBJ2-3; perhaps TRBD1 as D (6 bases). Germline V lookup: CDR1 SEHNR, CDR2 FQNEAQ (reference sequence). V lost 6 bases to trimming and J lost 4 bases, with 11 bases between them. The CDR3 consists of 13 residues. CDR3 region: CASRSGTSDTQYF. The CDR3 DNA follows: TGTGCCAGCAGGTCCGGGACATCAGATACGCAGTATTTT.

The V gene is TRBV6-4, the J gene TRBJ2-3; no firm D call. Germline CDR1 and CDR2: MRHNA and SNTAGT. Trimming left V 5 bases short and J 2 bases short, with 14 bases between. The CDR3 length is 15 residues. The CDR3 coding sequence is TGTGCCAGCAGTCCGGAAGCGATGAACACAGATACGCAGTATTTT. It codes for CASSPEAMNTDTQYF.